The clone carrying this T cell receptor beta chain has a count of ten or more. Its antigen is not identified. This sample is drawn from a study of human T cells and chemical hapten exposure. Across the study: Each patient's scalp received weekly diphenylcyclopropenone throughout the roughly 24-week study. Variability of per-sample TCR yields stemmed mainly from small differences in pooled library volume.

Source study methods: From about 22,000 to 700,000 TCRs were found per sample, with a median of about 96,000. One entry per CDR3 protein results from TCRdb running MiXCR on the RACE reads. TCRdb assigned the V and J calls; the authors' analysis was not used. The data show around 360,000 distinct CDR3 sequences, about 6.3% seen once. Study outcomes and limitations: TCRs exceeding a frequency of 1 in 1000 stayed unchanged under DPC sensitization.

Germline CDR1 reads MNHNY; CDR2 reads SVGAGI (reference sequence). Deletions cut 0 bases from V and 6 bases from J, with 5 bases between. The CDR3 has 12 residues. This sample's time point: patch test 2, 6 weeks after DPC sensitization. Treatment reported: therapeutic diphenylcyclopropenone sensitization with weekly scalp DPC. This receptor was taken from a woman aged 18-29 years with alopecia areata. Some clones in this sample may be carry-over from other donors' samples. Sample: whole blood, taken in connection with sensitization to the hapten diphenylcyclopropenone (DPC). The chain links TRBV6-6 to TRBJ1-1; D remains unclear. CDR3 region: CASSYSDAEAFF. The CDR3 coding sequence is TGTGCCAGCAGTTACTCAGATGCTGAAGCTTTCTTT.